This T cell receptor (beta chain) was recorded in a study of T cells in Graves' hyperthyroidism and ophthalmopathy. Amplification yielded TCR beta CDR3 regions, with RNA transcripts as the source. The TCR CDR3 first-round RT-PCR relied on the HTBI primer set. TCRdb independently ran MiXCR on the multiplex PCR reads; one entry per CDR3 protein. This table has about 610,000 distinct CDR3 sequences, about 15% appearing once. The sample holds a few counts of this clonotype. Germline V gene sequence: CDR1 GTSNPN, CDR2 SVGIG (reference sequence). CDR3 size: 13 residues. The J segment lost 7 bases and the V segment lost 2 bases, leaving 3 bases of the junction unmatched.

Sample: blood. The TCR sequence derives from a woman in her 40s with Graves' ophthalmopathy. The chain uses TRBV30 and TRBJ2-2, with 8 bases aligning to TRBD2. The CDR3 loop is CAWSLLAGGELFF. CDR3 sequence (DNA): TGTGCCTGGAGTCTCCTAGCGGGCGGGGAGCTGTTTTTT.